The 16 T cell receptor beta chains reported below all come from one sample, sequenced in a study of tumor-infiltrating lymphocytes in primary liver carcinoma. RNA isolated from unsorted whole blood supplied the blood RNA, with germline DNA also extracted. cDNA specific to TCR beta was made from approximately 500 ng of total RNA, with a constant-region primer employed for priming. Employing slightly modified ARM-PCR, three nested multiplex PCR rounds were run, and these gave rise to the TCR beta libraries. For 10 cycles apiece, the opening two PCR rounds ran with TRBV1-TRBV30 forward primers and a C-beta reverse primer. TCRdb reanalysed the multiplex PCR reads using MiXCR and keeps one entry per CDR3 protein. The repertoire holds hundreds of thousands of distinct CDR3 sequences, with 45% to 70% as singletons. Material: peripheral blood. These receptors all stem from a woman between 25 and 40 years old with primary liver carcinoma and hepatitis B virus infection.

This clonotype was detected only a few times. A single base separates this from a much larger clone, so it may be a read error. DNA of the CDR3: TGTGCCAGCAGCCGAGACAGGGGGACCGGGGAGCTGTTTTTT. Its protein is CASSRDRGTGELFF. This chain joins TRBV11-2 and TRBJ2-2; 9 nucleotides match TRBD1. J was trimmed by 5 bases and V by 5 bases; bases with no gene match: 3. From germline, CDR1 is SGHAT and CDR2 FQNNGV. CDR3 length equals 14 residues.

This clonotype was seen ten or more times. The rearrangement joins TRBV6-1 to TRBJ2-1, with a weak D call TRBD2 (5 bases). Trimming took off 2 bases at V and 4 bases at J, with 12 bases between the two ends. The CDR3 sequence is 15 residues long. The germline V gene encodes CDR1 MNHNS and CDR2 SASEGT. In DNA, the CDR3 is TGTGCCAGCAGTGAAAGTATGGACTTATACAATGAGCAGTTCTTC. This translates into CASSESMDLYNEQFF.

The V gene is TRBV6-5, the J gene TRBJ1-4; D is perhaps TRBD1 (5 bases). The CDR3 has 15 residues. Germline values: CDR1 MNHEY, CDR2 SVGAGI. Between the trimmed V and J ends, which lost 5 bases and 3 bases, there was a span of 13 bases. In nucleotides, the CDR3 is TGTGCCAGCAGTAAGGCGACAGCTCCTAATGAAAAACTGTTTTTT. As protein: CASSKATAPNEKLFF.

Details on this clonotype: A clone one base away is much larger, so this may be a read error. The chain recombines TRBV12-3 or TRBV12-4 with TRBJ2-1; TRBD2 aligns across 7 bases. The V gene end was trimmed by 10 bases and the J gene end by 0 bases; junction bases not matched to a gene: 15. The CDR3 sequence is 17 residues long. CDR3 region: CANTGLSGASSYNEQFF. The CDR3, as DNA: TGTGCCAACACGGGACTAAGCGGGGCAAGCTCCTACAATGAGCAGTTCTTC.

This clonotype was detected a few times. The chain links TRBV12-3 or TRBV12-4 to TRBJ1-2; TRBD1 might be the D (5 bases). Trimming removed 6 bases from V and 3 bases from J, with 11 bases in between. The CDR3 has 13 amino acids. The CDR3: CASSRDLYYGYTF. The CDR3 DNA follows: TGTGCCAGCAGCCGGGACCTTTACTATGGCTACACCTTC.

J is TRBJ1-5 and V is TRBV4-1; D not certain. Germline CDR1 is MGHRA and CDR2 is YSYEKL. V gave up 1 base and J gave up 7 bases, with 8 bases separating them. The CDR3 totals 13 residues. CDR3 bases: TGCGCCAGCAGCCAAGGGGCAACACAGCCCCAGCATTTT. Translated: CASSQGATQPQHF.

As to this clonotype: Being one base from a much bigger clone, this may be a read error. The rearrangement links TRBV6-1 to TRBJ2-5; D not resolved. CDR3 length: 14 amino acids. Trimming took 2 bases from V and 2 from J, leaving 9 bases between them. From germline, CDR1 is MNHNS and CDR2 SASEGT. CDR3 protein: CASSERWGQETQYF. The CDR3 coding sequence is TGTGCCAGCAGTGAACGGTGGGGTCAAGAGACCCAGTACTTC.

Note on this clonotype: This could be a read error, since a much larger clone is one nucleotide away. V and J are TRBV6-6 and TRBJ2-1, with D hard to call. Trimming shortened V by 10 bases and J by 8 bases, and 9 bases separated the two germline ends. The germline V gene encodes CDR1 MNHNY and CDR2 SVGAGI (reference sequence). This CDR3 has 10 residues. CDR3 sequence reads: CATRWYEQFF. CDR3 in DNA: TGTGCCACCCGGTGGTATGAGCAGTTCTTC.

This clonotype was observed a few times. J is TRBJ2-5 and V is TRBV5-4; 7 nucleotides line up with TRBD1. With 4 bases clipped from V and 5 bases from J, the junction kept 8 bases outside the gene matches. In germline, CDR1 is SGHNT, CDR2 YYREEE (reference sequence). The CDR3 is 14 amino acids. The CDR3 sequence: CASSLDRYMETQYF. CDR3 DNA: TGTGCCAGCAGCCTGGACAGGTACATGGAGACCCAGTACTTC. Together with reference TRBV5-4 and TRBJ2-5, the CDR3 gives the full variable domain: ETGVTQSPTHLIKTRGQQVTLRCSSQSGHNTVSWYQQALGQGPQFIFQYYREEENGRGNFPPRFSGLQFPNYSSELNVNALELDDSALYLCASSLDRYMETQYFGPGTRLLVL.

The chain uses TRBV14 and TRBJ2-2; the D gene is possibly TRBD2 (6 bases). Germline V gives CDR1 SGHDN, CDR2 FVKESK. Trimming took 4 bases from V and 6 from J, leaving 9 bases between them. The CDR3 loop spans 13 amino acids. Here the CDR3 reads CASSLLASGELFF. The CDR3 bases are TGTGCCAGCAGCCTTCTAGCGTCCGGGGAGCTGTTTTTT.

About this clonotype itself: A much bigger clone sits one base away, suggesting this may be a read error. The chain is built from TRBV4-1 and TRBJ2-1; D gene unclear. CDR1 MGHRA and CDR2 YSYEKL come from the germline V gene. Trimming took 4 bases from V and 6 from J, leaving 10 bases between them. CDR3 length: 13 amino acids. CDR3 DNA: TGCGCCAGCAGCCTACAACAGAGCAATGAGCAGTTCTTC. This encodes CASSLQQSNEQFF.

As to this clonotype: At one boundary the junction diverges from the germline segment, which might be a read error. V usage is TRBV29-1 and J usage is TRBJ2-7; TRBD2 aligns across 9 bases. The CDR3 extends over 13 amino acids. Germline V lookup: CDR1 SQVTM, CDR2 ANQGSEA. CDR3 nucleotide sequence: TGCAGTGTGGCCGGCGGGAGGGTATACGATCAGTACTTC. Amino acid sequence: CSVAGGRVYDQYF.

This clonotype has ten or more counts. CDR3 in DNA: TGTGCCAGCAGTTTTTTCAGGGATCAGCCCCAGCATTTT. Translated, it gives CASSFFRDQPQHF. The chain joins TRBV12-3 or TRBV12-4 to TRBJ1-5; D might be TRBD1 (5 bases). Deletions cut 3 bases from V and 5 bases from J, with 8 bases between. This CDR3 spans 13 amino acids.

Of note for this clonotype: A much larger clone lies one base from this, so it may be a read error. This sequence joins TRBV6-5 and TRBJ2-7, with 10 positions matching TRBD2. This CDR3 region has 15 residues. From germline, CDR1 is MNHEY and CDR2 SVGAGI. J lost 5 bases, V lost 4 bases, and 8 bases had no gene match. CDR3 sequence reads: CASSCSAGGPDEQYF. CDR3 coding DNA: TGTGCCAGCAGTTGTTCAGCGGGAGGGCCCGACGAGCAGTACTTC.

This clonotype was recorded at least ten times. This sequence joins TRBV29-1 and TRBJ2-3; 11 nucleotides line up with TRBD2. V shed 6 bases, J shed 2 bases, and the junction held 7 bases outside the gene matches. The length of the CDR3 is 15 residues. In germline, CDR1 is SQVTM, CDR2 ANQGSEA. CDR3 in amino acids: CSVSGLAGSTDTQYF. CDR3 coding DNA: TGCAGCGTCTCCGGACTAGCGGGTTCCACAGATACGCAGTATTTT.

This clonotype turned up a few times. This chain joins TRBV4-3 and TRBJ2-7; TRBD2 matches 8 bases. Germline V gene data show CDR1 as LGHNA and CDR2 as YSLEER. This CDR3 contains 16 residues. V lost 0 bases, J lost 3 bases, and 7 bases stayed unmatched. The CDR3 coding sequence is TGCGCCAGCAGCCAAGATTACGGAGCGGGAGACTACGAGCAGTACTTC. The encoded protein is CASSQDYGAGDYEQYF.